The present T cell receptor (beta chain) was sequenced within a study of T cell repertoires in cytomegalovirus infection. Study-wide context: Recently identified HLA-C-restricted and well-studied HLA-B-restricted CMV epitopes were used.

The trim removed 0 bases at V and 4 bases at J, leaving 8 bases unmatched. Per germline, CDR1 MNHEY and CDR2 SVGAGI. The CDR3 has 17 residues. Using its own MiXCR run on the reads, TCRdb lists one record per CDR3 protein. This sample carries about 310,000 distinct CDR3 sequences, roughly 25% of them seen once, and the ten largest clones take about an eighth. With regard to this clonotype: What it binds is not known.

This sequence joins TRBV6-5 and TRBJ2-7; TRBD1 matches 11 bases. The receptor was isolated from a human donor in good health (CMV status not recorded). Some clones in this sample may be carry-over from other donors' samples. Here the sequenced sample was cultured PBMCs, taken from culture after CMV antigen stimulation. CDR3 amino acids: CASSYSMGQGVAYEQYF. CDR3 DNA sequence: TGTGCCAGCAGTTACTCGATGGGACAGGGGGTAGCTTACGAGCAGTACTTC.